These 7 T cell receptor beta chains were sequenced from one sample in a study of cytomegalovirus exposure and HLA in healthy donors. 13 Jbeta primers and 60 Vbeta primers were used for the PCR. Sequenced by immunoSEQ multiplex PCR; TCRdb stores in-frame clones only, minus some. Among 210,000 or so clones listed, around 78% were seen once. Sequenced material: PBMCs. The receptors derive from a boy aged 10-17 years in good health and CMV-seronegative.

This rearrangement joins TRBV6-5 to TRBJ2-2; no definite D call. Germline loops: CDR1 MNHEY, CDR2 SVGAGI. The V end lost 2 bases, the J end lost 2 bases, and 6 bases lay between the germline ends. The CDR3 length is 14 residues. CDR3 in DNA: TGTGCCAGCAGTTACCGTCTTAACACCGGGGAGCTGTTTTTT. This translates into CASSYRLNTGELFF.

The genes are TRBV29-1 and TRBJ2-5; TRBD1 might be the D (5 bases). The germline V gene has CDR1 SQVTM and CDR2 ANQGSEA. V lost 7 bases and J 5 bases, leaving 14 bases between the germline ends. This CDR3 spans 12 amino acids. CDR3 residues: CSGSQGHETQYF. Written as DNA, the CDR3 is TGCAGCGGATCTCAGGGCCATGAGACCCAGTACTTC.

The V and J genes are TRBV5-4 and TRBJ1-2; D gene unclear. The CDR3 contains 15 residues. V was pared by 0 bases and J by 7 bases, with 16 bases between. Germline values: CDR1 SGHNT, CDR2 YYREEE (reference sequence). CDR3 nucleotides: TGTGCCAGCAGCTTGGGGGGAGCGCAGGTATTTGGCTACACCTTC. Translating it yields CASSLGGAQVFGYTF.

This sequence joins TRBV7-2 and TRBJ2-1, with 9 bases fitting TRBD2. V dropped 1 base and J dropped 8; count of bases not matched to a gene: 9. The CDR3 is made up of 16 amino acids. Looked up from germline, CDR1 is SGHTA and CDR2 is FQGNSA. CDR3 bases: TGTGCCAGCAGCTTAGGGGCGGGAGGGCCGGTGGATGAGCAGTTCTTC. It is translated as CASSLGAGGPVDEQFF.

This clone was counted once. J is TRBJ1-1 and V is TRBV2; TRBD1 matches at 7 bases. J gave up 2 bases and V 5 bases, and 2 bases lay outside the gene matches. The CDR3 is 13 residues long. Germline V gives CDR1 SNHLY, CDR2 FYNNEI. The CDR3 sequence is CASSSGGNTEAFF. As DNA, the CDR3 is TGTGCCAGCAGTTCAGGGGGTAACACTGAAGCTTTCTTT.

The sample holds a few counts of this clone. V gene TRBV9 combines with J gene TRBJ2-3; D may be TRBD1 (6 bases). This CDR3 contains 15 residues. V was clipped by 2 bases and J by 3 bases, with 13 bases between them. CDR1 is SGDLS, CDR2 YYNGEE, per germline. CDR3 amino acids: CASSVTGSQTDTQYF. The CDR3 DNA sequence: TGTGCCAGCAGCGTTACAGGGTCTCAGACAGATACGCAGTATTTT.

This clone was observed a handful of times. The V and J genes are TRBV5-6 and TRBJ2-1; D possibly corresponds to TRBD1 (6 bases). The CDR3 is 14 amino acids. Trimming took off 4 bases at V and 6 bases at J, with 14 bases between the two ends. CDR1 is SGHDT and CDR2 is YYEEEE in the germline V gene. CDR3 protein: CASSLTGAGNEQFF. The CDR3 DNA is TGTGCCAGCAGCCTGACAGGCGCCGGCAATGAGCAGTTCTTC.